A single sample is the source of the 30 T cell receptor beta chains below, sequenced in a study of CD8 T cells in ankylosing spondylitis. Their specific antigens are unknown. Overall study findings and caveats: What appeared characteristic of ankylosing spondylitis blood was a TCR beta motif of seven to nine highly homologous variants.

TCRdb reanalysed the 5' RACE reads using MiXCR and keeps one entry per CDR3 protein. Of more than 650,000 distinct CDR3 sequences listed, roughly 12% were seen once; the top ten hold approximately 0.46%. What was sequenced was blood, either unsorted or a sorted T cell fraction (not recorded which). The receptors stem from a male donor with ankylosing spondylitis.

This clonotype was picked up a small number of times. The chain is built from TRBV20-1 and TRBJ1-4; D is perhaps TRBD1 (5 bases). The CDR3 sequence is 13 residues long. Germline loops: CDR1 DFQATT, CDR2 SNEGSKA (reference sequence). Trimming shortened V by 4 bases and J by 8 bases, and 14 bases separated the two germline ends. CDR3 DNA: TGCAGTGCTATCGGGGACTCCAAGGAAAAACTGTTTTTT. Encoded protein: CSAIGDSKEKLFF.

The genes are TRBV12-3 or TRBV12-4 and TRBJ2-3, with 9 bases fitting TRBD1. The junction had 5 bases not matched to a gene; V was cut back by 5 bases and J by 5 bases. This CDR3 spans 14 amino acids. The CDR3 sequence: CASSRTGDKDTQYF. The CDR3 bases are TGTGCCAGCAGTCGGACAGGGGATAAAGATACGCAGTATTTT.

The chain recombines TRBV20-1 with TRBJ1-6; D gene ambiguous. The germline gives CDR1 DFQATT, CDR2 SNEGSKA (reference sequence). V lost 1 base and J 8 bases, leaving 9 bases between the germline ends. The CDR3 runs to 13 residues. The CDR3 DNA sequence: TGCAGTGCTAGAGCTCGGAGGGATTCACCCCTCCACTTT. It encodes CSARARRDSPLHF.

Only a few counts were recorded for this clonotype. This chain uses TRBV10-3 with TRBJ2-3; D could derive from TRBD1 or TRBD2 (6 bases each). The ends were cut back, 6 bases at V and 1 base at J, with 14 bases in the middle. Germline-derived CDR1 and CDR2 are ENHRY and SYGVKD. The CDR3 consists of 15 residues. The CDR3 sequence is CAIRWGRGGTDTQYF. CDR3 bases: TGTGCCATCAGGTGGGGGCGGGGCGGCACAGATACGCAGTATTTT.

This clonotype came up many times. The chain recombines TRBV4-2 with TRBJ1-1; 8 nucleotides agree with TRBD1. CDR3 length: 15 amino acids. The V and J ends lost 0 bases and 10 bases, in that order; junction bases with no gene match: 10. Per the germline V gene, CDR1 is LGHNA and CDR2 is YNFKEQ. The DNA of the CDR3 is TGTGCCAGCAGCCAAGAGGGGACAGGTCTTATTGGAGCTTTCTTT. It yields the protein CASSQEGTGLIGAFF.

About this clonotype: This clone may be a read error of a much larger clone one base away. The CDR3: CCASGSASGSRGDTQYF. In DNA, the CDR3 is TGCTGTGCTAGTGGATCGGCTAGCGGGAGTCGTGGAGATACGCAGTATTTT. The rearrangement links TRBV20-1 to TRBJ2-3, with 10 bases aligning to TRBD2. From germline, CDR1 is DFQATT and CDR2 SNEGSKA (reference sequence). The CDR3 covers 17 residues.

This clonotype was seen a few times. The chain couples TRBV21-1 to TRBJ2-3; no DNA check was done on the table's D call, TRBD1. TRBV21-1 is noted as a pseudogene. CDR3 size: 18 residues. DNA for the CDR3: TGTGCCTCCTACATGGGACATTTCAAGTTTAGCCACACAGATACGCAGTATTTT. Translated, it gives CASYMGHFKFSHTDTQYF.

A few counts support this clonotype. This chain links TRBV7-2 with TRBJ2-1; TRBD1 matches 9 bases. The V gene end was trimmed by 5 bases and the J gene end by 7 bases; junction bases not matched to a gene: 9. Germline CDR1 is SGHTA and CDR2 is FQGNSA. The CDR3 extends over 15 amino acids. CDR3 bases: TGTGCCAGCAGCATAGGACAGGGGAATTGGAATGAGCAGTTCTTC. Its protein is CASSIGQGNWNEQFF.

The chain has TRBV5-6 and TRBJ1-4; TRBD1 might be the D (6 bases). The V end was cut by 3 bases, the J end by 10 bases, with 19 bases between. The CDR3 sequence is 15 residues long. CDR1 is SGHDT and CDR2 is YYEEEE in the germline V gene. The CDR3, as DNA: TGTGCCAGCAGCTCACAGGGAGATCCCGACGGAAAACTGTTTTTT. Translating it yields CASSSQGDPDGKLFF. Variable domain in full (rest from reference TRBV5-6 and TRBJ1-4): DAGVTQSPTHLIKTRGQQVTLRCSPKSGHDTVSWYQQALGQGPQFIFQYYEEEERQRGNFPDRFSGHQFPNYSSELNVNALLLGDSALYLCASSSQGDPDGKLFFGSGTQLSVL.

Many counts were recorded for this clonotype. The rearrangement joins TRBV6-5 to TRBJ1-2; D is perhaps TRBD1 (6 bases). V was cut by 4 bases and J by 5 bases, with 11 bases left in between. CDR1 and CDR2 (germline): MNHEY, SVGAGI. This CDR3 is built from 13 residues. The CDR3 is CASSSRTVYGYTF. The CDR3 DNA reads TGTGCCAGCAGTTCCCGGACAGTTTATGGCTACACCTTC.

The CDR3 sequence: CASSLVGRLTSLFF. The DNA of the CDR3 is TGTGCCAGCAGCTTAGTGGGGCGGCTAACATCGCTGTTTTTT. The chain has TRBV7-2 and TRBJ2-2; tentative D call: TRBD1 (5 bases). The CDR3 has 14 amino acids. V lost 1 base, J lost 13 bases, and 16 bases lay in between. Germline V CDR1 and CDR2: SGHTA, FQGNSA.

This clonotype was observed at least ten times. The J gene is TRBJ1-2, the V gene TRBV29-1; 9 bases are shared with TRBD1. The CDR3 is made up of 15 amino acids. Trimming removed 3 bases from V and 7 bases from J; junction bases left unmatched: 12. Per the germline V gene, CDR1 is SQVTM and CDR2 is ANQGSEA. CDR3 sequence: CSVEGLRDRDSGYTF. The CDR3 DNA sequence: TGCAGCGTTGAGGGACTCCGGGACAGGGACTCTGGCTACACCTTC.

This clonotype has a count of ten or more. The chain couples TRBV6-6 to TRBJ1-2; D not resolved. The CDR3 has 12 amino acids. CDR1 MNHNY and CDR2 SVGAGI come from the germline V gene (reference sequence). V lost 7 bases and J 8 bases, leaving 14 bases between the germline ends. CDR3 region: CASTITGDGYTF. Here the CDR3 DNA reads TGTGCCAGCACTATCACGGGCGACGGCTACACCTTC.

CDR3 nucleotide sequence: TGTGCCAGCAGCTCCCGGGCAAATTACAATGAGCAGTTCTTC. This sequence encodes CASSSRANYNEQFF. J is TRBJ2-1 and V is TRBV7-2; no clear D. The CDR3 runs to 14 residues. V lost 4 bases and J 4 bases, leaving 11 bases between the germline ends. Looked up from germline, CDR1 is SGHTA and CDR2 is FQGNSA.

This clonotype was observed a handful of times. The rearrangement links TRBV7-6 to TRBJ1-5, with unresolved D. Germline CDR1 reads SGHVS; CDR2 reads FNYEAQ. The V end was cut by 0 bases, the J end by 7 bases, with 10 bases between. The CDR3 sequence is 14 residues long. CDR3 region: CASSLAGPGQPQHF. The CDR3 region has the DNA TGTGCCAGCAGCTTAGCAGGGCCCGGACAGCCCCAGCATTTT.

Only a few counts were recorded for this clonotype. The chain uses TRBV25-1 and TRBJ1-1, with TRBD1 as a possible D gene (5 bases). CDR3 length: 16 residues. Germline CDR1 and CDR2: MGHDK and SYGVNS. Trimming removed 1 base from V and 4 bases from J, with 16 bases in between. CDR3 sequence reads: CASSEWEGRPGTEAFF. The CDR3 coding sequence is TGTGCCAGCAGTGAATGGGAGGGGCGGCCGGGCACTGAAGCTTTCTTT.

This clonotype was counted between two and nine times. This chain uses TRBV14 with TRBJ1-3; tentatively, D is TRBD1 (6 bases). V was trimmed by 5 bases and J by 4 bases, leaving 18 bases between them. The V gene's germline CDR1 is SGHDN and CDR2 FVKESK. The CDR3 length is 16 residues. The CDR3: CASSGGQGIAGNTIYF. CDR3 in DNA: TGTGCCAGCAGCGGGGGTCAGGGGATCGCGGGAAACACCATATATTTT.

The CDR3 nucleotides read TGTGCCAGCAGTTTCTTGGACAGAACCTACGAGCAGTACTTC. This sequence encodes CASSFLDRTYEQYF. This sequence joins TRBV28 and TRBJ2-7; TRBD1 is a possible D gene (6 bases). This CDR3 has 14 residues. Germline V gives CDR1 MDHEN, CDR2 SYDVKM. V dropped 3 bases and J dropped 2 bases, with 11 bases sitting between them.

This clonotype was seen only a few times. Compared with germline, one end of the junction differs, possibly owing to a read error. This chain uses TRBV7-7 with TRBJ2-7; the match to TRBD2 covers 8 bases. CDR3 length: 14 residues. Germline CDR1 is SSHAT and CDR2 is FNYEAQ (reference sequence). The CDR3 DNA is TGTGCTAGCAGCAAAGGACTAGCCCCCTACGAGCAGTACTTC. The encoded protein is CASSKGLAPYEQYF.

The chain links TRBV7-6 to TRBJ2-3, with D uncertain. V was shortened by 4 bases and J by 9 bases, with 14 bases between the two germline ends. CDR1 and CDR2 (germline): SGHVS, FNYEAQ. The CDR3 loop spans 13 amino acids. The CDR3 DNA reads TGTGCCAGCAGCTATGGCCCCCGGACGACGCAGTATTTT. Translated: CASSYGPRTTQYF. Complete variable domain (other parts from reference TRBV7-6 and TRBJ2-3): GAGVSQSPRYKVTKRGQDVALRCDPISGHVSLYWYRQALGQGPEFLTYFNYEAQQDKSGLPNDRFSAERPEGSISTLTIQRTEQRDSAMYRCASSYGPRTTQYFGPGTRLTVL.

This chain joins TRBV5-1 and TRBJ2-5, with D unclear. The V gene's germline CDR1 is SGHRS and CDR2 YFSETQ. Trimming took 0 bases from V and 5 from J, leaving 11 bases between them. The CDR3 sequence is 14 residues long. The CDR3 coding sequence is TGCGCCAGCAGCTTGGTCGGTGGATTCGAGACCCAGTACTTC. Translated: CASSLVGGFETQYF.

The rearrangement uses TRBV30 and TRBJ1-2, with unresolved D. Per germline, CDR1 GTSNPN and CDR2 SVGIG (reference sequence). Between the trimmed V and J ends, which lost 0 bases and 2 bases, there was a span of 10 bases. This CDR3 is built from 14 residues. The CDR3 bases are TGTGCCTGGAGTGTCATTAGCCCCAACTATGGCTACACCTTC. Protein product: CAWSVISPNYGYTF. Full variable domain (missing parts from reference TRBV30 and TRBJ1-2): SQTIHQWPATLVQPVGSPLSLECTVEGTSNPNLYWYRQAAGRGLQLLFYSVGIGQISSEVPQNLSASRPQDRQFILSSKKLLLSDSGFYLCAWSVISPNYGYTFGSGTRLTVV.

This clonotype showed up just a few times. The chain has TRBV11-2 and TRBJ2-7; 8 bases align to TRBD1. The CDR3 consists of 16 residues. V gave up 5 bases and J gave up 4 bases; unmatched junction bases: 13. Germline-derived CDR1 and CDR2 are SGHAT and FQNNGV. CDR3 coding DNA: TGTGCCAGCAGCAATCTTCCCGGACAGGGATCATACGAGCAGTACTTC. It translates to CASSNLPGQGSYEQYF.

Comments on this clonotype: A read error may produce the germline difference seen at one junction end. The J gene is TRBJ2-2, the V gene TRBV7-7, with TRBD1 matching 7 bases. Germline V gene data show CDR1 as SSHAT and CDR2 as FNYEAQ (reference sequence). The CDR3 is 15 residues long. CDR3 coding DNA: TGTGCTAGCAGCTCGGACAACAGGGGCACCGGGGAGCTGTTTTTT. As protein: CASSSDNRGTGELFF.

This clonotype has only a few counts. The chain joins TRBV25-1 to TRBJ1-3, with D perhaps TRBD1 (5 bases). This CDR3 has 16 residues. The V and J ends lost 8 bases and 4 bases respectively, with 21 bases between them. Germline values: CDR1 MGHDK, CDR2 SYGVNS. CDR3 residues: CASGSIRDGGGNTIYF. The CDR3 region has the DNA TGTGCCAGCGGATCGATTAGGGACGGAGGAGGAAACACCATATATTTT.

DNA for the CDR3: TGTGCCAGCAGGGAACAGGGAGGACAGCCCCAGCATTTT. This codes for CASREQGGQPQHF. The chain links TRBV12-3 or TRBV12-4 to TRBJ1-5, with D possibly matching TRBD1 (6 bases). The V and J ends lost 6 bases and 7 bases respectively, with 13 bases between them. This CDR3 is built from 13 residues.

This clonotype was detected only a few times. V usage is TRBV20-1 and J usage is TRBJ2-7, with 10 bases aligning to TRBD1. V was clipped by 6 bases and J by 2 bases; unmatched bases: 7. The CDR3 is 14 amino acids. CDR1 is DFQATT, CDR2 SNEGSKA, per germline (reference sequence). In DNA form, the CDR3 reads TGCAGTGCCCCGGACAGGGGGGGACCCTACGAGCAGTACTTC. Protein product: CSAPDRGGPYEQYF.

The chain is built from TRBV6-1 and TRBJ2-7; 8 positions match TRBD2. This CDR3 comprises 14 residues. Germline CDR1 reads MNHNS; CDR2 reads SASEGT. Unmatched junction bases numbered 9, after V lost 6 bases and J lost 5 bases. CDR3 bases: TGTGCCAGCAGGATGACTAGCGACACCCACGAGCAGTACTTC. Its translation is CASRMTSDTHEQYF.

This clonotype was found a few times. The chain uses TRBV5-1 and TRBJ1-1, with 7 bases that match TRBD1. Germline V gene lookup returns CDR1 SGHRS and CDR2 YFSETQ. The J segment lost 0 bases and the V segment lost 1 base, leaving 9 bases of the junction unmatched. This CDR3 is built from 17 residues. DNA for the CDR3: TGCGCCAGCAGCTTGCCTTGGACAGGTGCCATGAACACTGAAGCTTTCTTT. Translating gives CASSLPWTGAMNTEAFF. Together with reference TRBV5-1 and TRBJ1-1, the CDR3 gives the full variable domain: KAGVTQTPRYLIKTRGQQVTLSCSPISGHRSVSWYQQTPGQGLQFLFEYFSETQRNKGNFPGRFSGRQFSNSRSEMNVSTLELGDSALYLCASSLPWTGAMNTEAFFGQGTRLTVV.

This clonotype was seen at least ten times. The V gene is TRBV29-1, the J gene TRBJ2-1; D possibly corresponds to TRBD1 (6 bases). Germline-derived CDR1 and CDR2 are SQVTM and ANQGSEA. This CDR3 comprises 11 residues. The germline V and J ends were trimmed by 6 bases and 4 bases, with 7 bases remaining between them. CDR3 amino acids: CSVRGYNEQFF. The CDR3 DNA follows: TGCAGCGTCAGGGGATACAATGAGCAGTTCTTC.